Reported below is one T cell receptor (beta chain). The germline CDR1 and CDR2 sequences are SGHDT and YYEEEE. V was pared by 3 bases and J by 2 bases, with 10 bases of the junction left unmatched. CDR3 size: 16 residues. The data derive from a study of T cell changes during pregnancy in multiple sclerosis. Only in-frame clones appear in the TCRdb table, and some are missing; sequencing was by immunoSEQ multiplex PCR. Found here are roughly 55,000 clones, around 92% of them singletons; the top ten hold more than 0.15%. Material: CD4+ T cells from peripheral blood mononuclear cells, obtained after pregnancy. This rearrangement joins TRBV5-6 to TRBJ2-7; 8 bases map to TRBD1. This receptor was obtained from a female donor in good health, enrolled as a control in a pregnancy study. CDR3 sequence (DNA): TGTGCCAGCAGCTACGAGAGGGACAGGACCCCCTACGAGCAGTACTTC. As protein: CASSYERDRTPYEQYF.